This T cell receptor beta chain was documented in a study of cytomegalovirus exposure and HLA in healthy donors. Study results and caveats: The classifier reportedly diagnosed cytomegalovirus status with high specificity and sensitivity.

This PCR relied on a set of 60 Vbeta primers and 13 Jbeta primers. Sequencing was performed with immunoSEQ multiplex PCR; in TCRdb, only in-frame clones are kept and a portion is missing. The profile shows around 180,000 clones, approximately 71% of them singletons. A word on this clone: The antigen remains undetermined.

This CDR3 is 18 amino acids long. CDR1 SQVTM and CDR2 ANQGSEA come from the germline V gene. The ends lost 6 bases at V and 0 bases at J; junction bases unmatched: 17. This clonotype was sampled from a girl under 18 in good health and CMV-seronegative. Sequencing input: PBMCs. The chain carries TRBV29-1 and TRBJ1-1; 9 bases map to TRBD1. CDR3 nucleotides: TGCAGCGTGGCATTTTTCGGGACAGGGAAAGGGTTGAACACTGAAGCTTTCTTT. Its translation is CSVAFFGTGKGLNTEAFF.